What follows are 32 T cell receptor beta chains derived from one specimen sequenced in a study of blood T cells in healthy people across ages. It was with a sample-barcoded 5' primer and a J-beta primer mix that a second PCR of roughly 7 to 12 cycles was run. In TCRdb, the 5' RACE reads were re-called with MiXCR into one record per CDR3 protein. The sample holds 600,000 or so distinct CDR3 sequences; about 30% are singletons and the top ten take 15% to 18%. The sequenced sample was blood. The receptors stem from a woman of 80 years or more in good health.

This clonotype is judged medium-sized. This chain links TRBV20-1 with TRBJ2-1; D possibly corresponds to TRBD2 (6 bases). The ends were cut back, 7 bases at V and 0 bases at J, with 19 bases in the middle. The CDR3 totals 16 residues. Per the germline V gene, CDR1 is DFQATT and CDR2 is SNEGSKA (reference sequence). The CDR3 DNA follows: TGCAGTGGGAGAGGCAGCGGGTTGAGCTCCTACAATGAGCAGTTCTTC. Translated: CSGRGSGLSSYNEQFF.

Here the CDR3 DNA reads TGCAGCGTTGTAGCGGGCGATAACTATGGCTACACCTTC. The encoded protein is CSVVAGDNYGYTF. The chain carries TRBV29-1 and TRBJ1-2, with unresolved D. Germline loops: CDR1 SQVTM, CDR2 ANQGSEA. V shed 4 bases and J shed 1 base, with 10 bases lying between them. The CDR3 extends over 13 amino acids.

This chain's CDR3 is CASSPFTGGEDEQYF. The CDR3 DNA is TGTGCCAGCAGCCCCTTCACAGGTGGAGAGGACGAGCAGTACTTC. This rearrangement joins TRBV7-3 to TRBJ2-4; possibly TRBD1 for D (5 bases). Near its end, the DNA agrees better with TRBJ2-7, so the J call may be wrong. CDR1 is SGHTA and CDR2 is FQGTGA in the germline V gene. The CDR3 contains 15 residues.

In this sample, this clonotype turned up many times. The CDR3 bases are TGTGCCAGCAGCTTAGATTATCGGAGGGGCTACACCTTC. The encoded protein is CASSLDYRRGYTF. The chain is built from TRBV7-2 and TRBJ1-2; D is ambiguous. Trimming removed 1 base at V and 8 bases at J, with 11 bases between. The CDR3 loop spans 13 amino acids. CDR1 is SGHTA, CDR2 FQGNSA, per germline.

This clonotype was seen ten or more times. A much bigger clone sits one base away, suggesting this may be a read error. The V and J genes are TRBV20-1 and TRBJ2-5; D may be TRBD1 or TRBD2 (5 bases each). Germline V gives CDR1 DFQATT, CDR2 SNEGSKA (reference sequence). The CDR3 is made up of 15 amino acids. Trimming stripped 6 bases from V and 11 bases from J, with 28 bases between. The chain's CDR3 is CSARNTGRNVVGQYF. CDR3 DNA: TGCAGTGCGCGCAATACGGGACGGAACGTCGTGGGGCAGTACTTC.

This clonotype is a singleton in its sample. The chain joins TRBV5-1 to TRBJ1-1; TRBD1 matches at 7 bases. V lost 7 bases to trimming and J lost 0 bases; unmatched junction nucleotides: 9. Germline CDR1 and CDR2: SGHRS and YFSETQ. CDR3 length: 15 amino acids. The CDR3 loop reads CASGREGALNTEAFF. As DNA, the CDR3 is TGCGCCAGCGGTCGGGAGGGGGCCTTGAACACTGAAGCTTTCTTT.

This clonotype was observed at least ten times. The genes are TRBV11-2 and TRBJ2-1, with 9 bases aligning to TRBD2. CDR1 is SGHAT, CDR2 FQNNGV, per germline. Unmatched junction bases numbered 4, after V lost 0 bases and J lost 7 bases. CDR3 size: 15 residues. CDR3 DNA: TGTGCCAGCAGCTTAGATCGGCTAGCGGGGAATGAGCAGTTCTTC. Its translation is CASSLDRLAGNEQFF. Complete variable domain (other parts from reference TRBV11-2 and TRBJ2-1): EAGVAQSPRYKIIEKRQSVAFWCNPISGHATLYWYQQILGQGPKLLIQFQNNGVVDDSQLPKDRFSAERLKGVDSTLKIQPAKLEDSAVYLCASSLDRLAGNEQFFGPGTRLTVL.

This clonotype was detected ten times or more. The chain employs TRBV10-3 and TRBJ1-1; D is uncertain. Germline V lookup: CDR1 ENHRY, CDR2 SYGVKD. V lost 0 bases and J lost 0, with 14 bases in between. CDR3 size: 17 residues. CDR3 sequence (DNA): TGTGCCATCAGTGAGTCCCCAAAGTACTCCATGAACACTGAAGCTTTCTTT. It specifies CAISESPKYSMNTEAFF.

Turning to this clonotype: A much larger clonotype is one base distant, so this may be a read error. The rearrangement links TRBV5-1 to TRBJ2-1, with D perhaps being TRBD1 or TRBD2 (5 bases each). Germline CDR1 reads SGHRS; CDR2 reads YFSETQ. The V gene lost 7 bases and the J gene lost 6 bases, with 20 bases spanning the gap. The CDR3 is 15 amino acids. CDR3 in amino acids: CASDPRDGALNEQFF. The CDR3 bases are TGCGCCAGCGACCCAAGGGACGGCGCCCTCAATGAGCAGTTCTTC. Drawing the rest from reference TRBV5-1 and TRBJ2-1, the complete variable domain is KAGVTQTPRYLIKTRGQQVTLSCSPISGHRSVSWYQQTPGQGLQFLFEYFSETQRNKGNFPGRFSGRQFSNSRSEMNVSTLELGDSALYLCASDPRDGALNEQFFGPGTRLTVL.

Concerning this clonotype: This clone may be a read error of a much larger clone one base away. This rearrangement joins TRBV3-1 to TRBJ1-4; D ambiguous. The CDR3 runs to 15 residues. In germline, CDR1 is LGHDT, CDR2 YNNKEL (reference sequence). The CDR3 coding sequence is TGTGCCAGCAGCGGTCAAGTTGCAACTAATGAAGAACTGTTTTTT. Amino acid sequence: CASSGQVATNEELFF.

The sample holds many counts of this clonotype. The chain recombines TRBV4-2 with TRBJ1-2; TRBD1 is a possible D gene (5 bases). CDR1 LGHNA and CDR2 YNFKEQ come from the germline V gene. V was clipped by 1 base and J by 13 bases, with 19 bases between them. CDR3 length: 14 amino acids. The chain's CDR3 is CASSQVVGLEVVTF. CDR3 coding DNA: TGTGCCAGCAGCCAAGTTGTGGGACTGGAAGTAGTCACCTTC.

A few counts support this clonotype. The chain joins TRBV28 to TRBJ2-7; tentative D call: TRBD1 (6 bases). Germline V gene lookup returns CDR1 MDHEN and CDR2 SYDVKM. Trimming shortened V by 6 bases and J by 3 bases, and 15 bases separated the two germline ends. This CDR3 has 14 residues. The chain's CDR3 is CASRGQGSGYEQYF. DNA of the CDR3: TGTGCCAGCAGGGGTCAGGGGTCAGGCTACGAGCAGTACTTC.

The chain joins TRBV25-1 to TRBJ2-5; possible D gene TRBD1, 7 bases. The V gene's germline CDR1 is MGHDK and CDR2 SYGVNS. The germline V and J ends were trimmed by 1 base and 4 bases, with 19 bases remaining between them. The CDR3 covers 17 residues. The CDR3 region has the DNA TGTGCCAGCAGTGAATCGCGGGGCAGGGGGTTAGGAGAGACCCAGTACTTC. This codes for CASSESRGRGLGETQYF.

This clonotype came up many times. The gene calls are TRBV14 and TRBJ2-7, with 13 bases identical to TRBD2. Germline V gene lookup returns CDR1 SGHDN and CDR2 FVKESK. The length of the CDR3 is 17 residues. With 4 bases clipped from V and 4 bases from J, the junction kept 10 bases outside the gene matches. The CDR3 spells CASSPRLAGGRGYEQYF. The DNA for the CDR3 is TGTGCCAGCAGCCCACGACTAGCGGGGGGCCGGGGGTACGAGCAGTACTTC. The full variable domain, with the rest looked up from reference TRBV14 and TRBJ2-7, is EAGVTQFPSHSVIEKGQTVTLRCDPISGHDNLYWYRRVMGKEIKFLLHFVKESKQDESGMPNNRFLAERTGGTYSTLKVQPAELEDSGVYFCASSPRLAGGRGYEQYFGPGTRLTVT.

This clonotype showed up just a few times. V usage is TRBV20-1 and J usage is TRBJ1-1; D ambiguous. The CDR3 length is 13 residues. Germline lookup yields CDR1 DFQATT and CDR2 SNEGSKA (reference sequence). V lost 3 bases, J lost 1 base, and 9 bases lay in between. In DNA form, the CDR3 reads TGCAGTGCTAGTAGTGGCTCGAACACTGAAGCTTTCTTT. This codes for CSASSGSNTEAFF.

The V gene is TRBV28, the J gene TRBJ2-5; D possibly corresponds to TRBD1 (5 bases). Germline V gene data show CDR1 as MDHEN and CDR2 as SYDVKM. Trimming pared 0 bases from V and 4 bases from J, leaving 6 bases between. CDR3 size: 13 residues. The CDR3 DNA reads as TGTGCCAGCAGTTTATGGCAGGGAGAGACCCAGTACTTC. As protein: CASSLWQGETQYF.

This clonotype showed up many times. The chain joins TRBV2 to TRBJ2-5; D unresolved. V shed 10 bases and J shed 5 bases, with 23 bases lying between them. Germline CDR1 SNHLY, CDR2 FYNNEI. The CDR3 spans 15 residues. This CDR3 is CATVARLSVGETQYF. The CDR3 nucleotides are TGTGCCACCGTAGCCCGACTTTCGGTGGGGGAGACCCAGTACTTC.

This sequence joins TRBV7-2 and TRBJ2-7; D may be TRBD1 or TRBD2 (5 bases each). V lost 7 bases to trimming and J lost 0 bases, with 13 bases between them. This CDR3 spans 14 amino acids. Germline V CDR1 and CDR2: SGHTA, FQGNSA. The DNA of the CDR3 is TGTGCCAGCATTCGGGACGACCTCTCCTACGAGCAGTACTTC. As protein: CASIRDDLSYEQYF. The variable domain in full, completed from reference TRBV7-2 and TRBJ2-7, reads GAGVSQSPSNKVTEKGKDVELRCDPISGHTALYWYRQSLGQGLEFLIYFQGNSAPDKSGLPSDRFSAERTGGSVSTLTIQRTQQEDSAVYLCASIRDDLSYEQYFGPGTRLTVT.

Comment on this clonotype: One base away lies a much larger clone, so this may be a sequencing read error. The chain recombines TRBV28 with TRBJ2-1; D is possibly TRBD2 (5 bases). V dropped 6 bases and J dropped 9 bases, with 18 bases sitting between them. The CDR3 extends over 14 amino acids. The germline CDR1 and CDR2 sequences are MDHEN and SYDVKM. The CDR3 DNA reads as TGTGCCAGCAGGGCGGGTACTGGGCGGAGTGAGCAGTTCTTC. This gives the protein CASRAGTGRSEQFF.

This clonotype was counted at least ten times. The chain combines TRBV28 with TRBJ2-2; D ambiguous. Per the germline V gene, CDR1 is MDHEN and CDR2 is SYDVKM. V lost 8 bases, J lost 5 bases, and 6 bases lay in between. This CDR3 contains 11 residues. The CDR3 here is CASWGTGELFF. In nucleotides, the CDR3 is TGTGCCAGCTGGGGAACCGGGGAGCTGTTTTTT.

This chain joins TRBV28 and TRBJ2-5; TRBD2 agrees at 8 bases. This CDR3 spans 16 amino acids. Unmatched junction bases numbered 19, after V lost 5 bases and J lost 11 bases. Germline V gives CDR1 MDHEN, CDR2 SYDVKM. In nucleotides, the CDR3 is TGTGCCAGCAGTCCCCCAGGAGCGGGGGCACAAAATGAGCAGTACTTC. It is translated as CASSPPGAGAQNEQYF.

The chain combines TRBV2 with TRBJ1-6; tentatively, D is TRBD1 (6 bases). V was clipped by 6 bases and J by 9 bases, with 21 bases between them. The germline V gene encodes CDR1 SNHLY and CDR2 FYNNEI. This CDR3 contains 16 residues. The chain's CDR3 is CASRPQGNADSSPLHF. The CDR3 coding sequence is TGTGCCAGCAGGCCACAGGGAAATGCGGATAGTTCACCCCTCCACTTT.

The V gene is TRBV6-1, the J gene TRBJ1-4; D call uncertain. The CDR3 is made up of 15 amino acids. V lost 1 base and J 7 bases, leaving 13 bases between the germline ends. The germline CDR1 and CDR2 sequences are MNHNS and SASEGT. CDR3 bases: TGTGCCAGCAGTGAAGAGCGAGTGAGGCGTGAAAAACTGTTTTTT. Protein: CASSEERVRREKLFF.

In this sample, this clonotype turned up many times. The chain has TRBV6-1 and TRBJ1-6; perhaps TRBD1 as D (5 bases). The CDR3 consists of 13 residues. From germline, CDR1 is MNHNS and CDR2 SASEGT. V gave up 8 bases and J gave up 14 bases, with 19 bases separating them. The CDR3, as DNA: TGTGCCAGCGAGCGACCAGGGACCTATACCCTCCACTTT. Translation: CASERPGTYTLHF.

The chain carries TRBV5-1 and TRBJ2-7; D remains ambiguous. This CDR3 comprises 14 residues. CDR1 and CDR2 from the germline V gene are SGHRS and YFSETQ. V gave up 3 bases and J gave up 5 bases, with 15 bases separating them. Here the CDR3 reads CASSSLGARDEQYF. CDR3 DNA sequence: TGCGCCAGCAGCTCTCTGGGCGCCCGGGACGAGCAGTACTTC.

This clonotype was counted many times. The chain couples TRBV5-1 to TRBJ2-1, with a weak D call TRBD1 (5 bases). The CDR3 runs to 15 residues. Germline V gene sequence: CDR1 SGHRS, CDR2 YFSETQ. Between the trimmed V and J ends, which lost 2 bases and 6 bases, there was a span of 15 bases. CDR3 sequence: CASSLEDTSVNEQFF. In DNA form, the CDR3 reads TGCGCCAGCAGCTTAGAGGACACCTCTGTCAATGAGCAGTTCTTC.

This clonotype was observed a handful of times. This chain joins TRBV19 and TRBJ2-6; TRBD1 agrees at 8 bases. The CDR3 runs to 17 residues. Germline CDR1 and CDR2: LNHDA and SQIVND (reference sequence). The J segment lost 2 bases and the V segment lost 3 bases, leaving 6 bases of the junction unmatched. This chain's CDR3 is CASSIFAGGTGANVLTF. CDR3 DNA sequence: TGTGCCAGTAGTATTTTCGCAGGGGGCACTGGGGCCAACGTCCTGACTTTC.

V usage is TRBV7-3 and J usage is TRBJ2-7; possibly TRBD1 or TRBD2 for D (5 bases each). The V gene's germline CDR1 is SGHTA and CDR2 FQGTGA. The CDR3 contains 14 residues. V was pared by 5 bases and J by 7 bases, with 18 bases between. DNA for the CDR3: TGTGCCAGCAGCCCTACCCGGTGGGGGAGTGAGCAGTACTTC. As protein: CASSPTRWGSEQYF. The whole variable domain, filled in from reference TRBV7-3 and TRBJ2-7, reads GAGVSQTPSNKVTEKGKYVELRCDPISGHTALYWYRQSLGQGPEFLIYFQGTGAADDSGLPNDRFFAVRPEGSVSTLKIQRTERGDSAVYLCASSPTRWGSEQYFGPGTRLTVT.

This clonotype was picked up a small number of times. This may stem from a read error, because a much larger clone lies one nucleotide away. The chain employs TRBV15 and TRBJ2-5; tentatively, D is TRBD2 (5 bases). Germline V CDR1 and CDR2: LNHNV, YYDKDF (reference sequence). Trimming removed 0 bases at V and 11 bases at J, with 19 bases between. CDR3 size: 15 residues. The CDR3 spells CATSRDGRGLDEQYF. CDR3 DNA: TGTGCCACCAGCAGAGATGGGCGCGGGTTGGATGAGCAGTACTTC. Full variable domain (outside the CDR3, taken from reference TRBV15 and TRBJ2-5): DAMVIQNPRYQVTQFGKPVTLSCSQTLNHNVMYWYQQKSSQAPKLLFHYYDKDFNNEADTPDNFQSRRPNTSFCFLDIRSPGLGDTAMYLCATSRDGRGLDEQYFGPGTRLLVL.

This clonotype was recorded many times. The DNA for the CDR3 is TGTGCCAGCAGCCAGCAGCTACTACGTACTGAAGCTTTCTTT. It yields the protein CASSQQLLRTEAFF. The rearrangement uses TRBV3-1 and TRBJ1-1; D is unresolved. The germline V and J ends were trimmed by 3 bases and 5 bases, with 13 bases remaining between them. CDR1 LGHDT and CDR2 YNNKEL come from the germline V gene (reference sequence). There are 14 residues in the CDR3.

Here the CDR3 reads CASSSRSSSYNEQFF. As DNA, the CDR3 is TGTGCCAGCAGCTCGAGGTCGTCGTCCTACAATGAGCAGTTCTTC. The genes are TRBV7-2 and TRBJ2-1; D remains unclear. Trimming removed 4 bases at V and 1 base at J, with 11 bases between. The CDR3 runs to 15 residues. Per germline, CDR1 SGHTA and CDR2 FQGNSA.

This chain links TRBV2 with TRBJ1-2, with TRBD1 identical over 11 bases. The CDR3 is made up of 14 amino acids. The V gene's germline CDR1 is SNHLY and CDR2 FYNNEI. V was clipped by 6 bases and J by 8 bases; unmatched bases: 8. The CDR3 coding sequence is TGTGCCAGCAGACGGGACAGGGGGAATTTGGGCTACACCTTC. Translation gives CASRRDRGNLGYTF.